These T cell receptor beta chains were read from a single sample in a study of T cell responses to AZD1222 COVID-19 vaccine. Assay used: immunoSEQ multiplex PCR; TCRdb lists only in-frame clones, some missing. Seen here are 200,000 or so clones, about 92% observed once, and the top ten hold over 9.5%. The sequencing used peripheral blood, collected on day 0 of AZD1222 vaccination. These TCRs come from an adult in good health. Both conserved end residues are part of each CDR3. The D gene is left open where the match is weak. Rows may omit the clone size; those that give it use once, few, many or a size class.

CDR3aa,len,v_gene,abundance,d_gene,j_gene
CASSSPVAEAFF,12,TRBV12-3/TRBV12-4,.,.,TRBJ1-1
CAISETANYGYTF,13,TRBV10-3,few,.,TRBJ1-2
CASSQLQGVRNEKLFF,16,TRBV4-1,.,TRBD1,TRBJ1-4
CAWNRQGNTEAFF,13,TRBV30,.,TRBD1,TRBJ1-1
CAISGTGNNEKLFF,14,TRBV10-3,.,TRBD1,TRBJ1-4
CASTYGDTARRAFF,14,TRBV28,.,.,TRBJ1-1
CASRTGRTTYEQYF,14,TRBV7-8,.,.,TRBJ2-7
CSVGWRGEGTEAFF,14,TRBV29-1,.,.,TRBJ1-1
CASSIGSRSNQPQHF,15,TRBV19,.,.,TRBJ1-5
CASSPPTGAYGYTF,14,TRBV18,.,TRBD1,TRBJ1-2
CASSYSGHSKEKLFF,15,TRBV6-5,once,.,TRBJ2-2
CASSQDWREGGEQFF,15,TRBV14,.,TRBD2,TRBJ2-1
CASGFGQGAYEQYF,14,TRBV12-5,.,TRBD1,TRBJ2-7
CASSLDRGSEAFF,13,TRBV11-2,.,.,TRBJ1-1
CASSLLLRGAGNQPQHF,17,TRBV28,.,.,TRBJ1-5
CASSLDGNGYTF,12,TRBV5-4,.,.,TRBJ1-2
CASSQGRVSEQPQHF,15,TRBV3-1/TRBV3-2,.,.,TRBJ1-5
CSVGRGKELFF,11,TRBV29-1,.,.,TRBJ1-4
CASRQGGQEQYF,12,TRBV5-6,.,TRBD1,TRBJ2-7
CASSLARGQKLFF,13,TRBV12-3/TRBV12-4,.,.,TRBJ1-4
CASSQDPTTQYF,12,TRBV3-1/TRBV3-2,.,.,TRBJ2-5
CASKILWSDTQYF,13,TRBV6-5,.,.,TRBJ2-3
CASSPRDRAEAFF,13,TRBV18,.,TRBD1,TRBJ1-1
CASSLYSGSYEQYF,14,TRBV27,.,TRBD2,TRBJ2-7
CASSFDRGRANEQFF,15,TRBV7-8,few,.,TRBJ2-1
CASTDTPDSGNTIYF,15,TRBV6-5,.,.,TRBJ1-3
CASSLELAGGETQYF,15,TRBV5-1,.,TRBD2,TRBJ2-5
CASSEKTGWTTEAFF,15,TRBV6-4,.,TRBD1,TRBJ1-1
CASSHAGTRGNEQFF,15,TRBV4-1,.,TRBD2,TRBJ2-1
CASSLGGGAYNEQFF,15,TRBV11-1,.,TRBD2,TRBJ2-1
CASSPQPTAVVWLFF,15,TRBV19,.,.,TRBJ2-2
CASSRDMNTEAFF,13,TRBV18,.,.,TRBJ1-1
CASSVGQLSYEQYF,14,TRBV5-4,.,.,TRBJ2-7
CASRRAPQETQYF,13,TRBV6-5,.,.,TRBJ2-5
CAISESAAGNTIYF,14,TRBV10-3,.,.,TRBJ1-3
CASSLQGGAPGRTGELFF,18,TRBV11-2,.,.,TRBJ2-2
CASSPDEEPNYGYTF,15,TRBV19,.,.,TRBJ1-2
CASSQELADYGYTF,14,TRBV4-3,.,.,TRBJ1-2
CASSPINSGQPQHF,14,TRBV18,.,.,TRBJ1-5
CASGAGGQETQYF,13,TRBV28,.,TRBD1,TRBJ2-5
CASSLSDRGLETQYF,15,TRBV5-4,.,TRBD1,TRBJ2-5
CASRAGTGGESYEQYF,16,TRBV7-9,.,TRBD1,TRBJ2-7
CASSFLEGARGYTF,14,TRBV28,.,TRBD1,TRBJ1-2